This T cell receptor (beta chain) was observed in a study of blood T cell repertoires in COVID-19. The V gene's germline CDR1 is SGHRS and CDR2 YFSETQ. J gave up 5 bases and V 3 bases, and 6 bases lay outside the gene matches. This CDR3 contains 16 residues. Method: immunoSEQ multiplex PCR; TCRdb's copy keeps in-frame clones and lacks some. The sample lists 490,000 or so clones; approximately 91% were seen once. V gene TRBV5-1 combines with J gene TRBJ1-6, with 9 nucleotides matching TRBD1. This clonotype originated in a woman aged 55-69 years who had recovered from COVID-19. The specimen was PBMCs or T cells enriched from blood (not recorded which). This CDR3 is CASSWGGQGDNSPLHF. The DNA for the CDR3 is TGCGCCAGCAGCTGGGGGGGACAGGGAGATAATTCACCCCTCCACTTT.